Below are 29 T cell receptor beta chains sequenced from a single sample in a study of CXCR3-negative and CXCR3-positive naive CD8 T cells. The TRB libraries of cDNA were built by UMI-labeled 5' RACE. TCRdb reprocessed the 5' RACE reads, keeping one entry per CDR3 protein, no DNA. Its listing shows over 100,000 distinct CDR3 sequences. Sequencing used naive CXCR3- CD8+ T cells from blood. As to subset: CD45RO-CCR7+CD27+CD95- naive CD8+ T cells lacking CXCR3 (TNR3-). These TCRs come from a human donor in good health. Some clones in this sample may be carry-over from other donors' samples.

The rearrangement uses TRBV7-3 and TRBJ2-1; TCRdb outputs TRBD1, but without DNA this stays unchecked. The CDR3 length is 16 residues. CDR1 is SGHTA, CDR2 FQGTGA, per germline. Here the CDR3 reads CASSLGGGGAYNEQFF.

The V call is TRBV6-6, the J call TRBJ1-1; TCRdb lists TRBD1, though no DNA is available to test this call. The CDR3 contains 13 residues. Per germline, CDR1 MNHNY and CDR2 SVGAGI (reference sequence). CDR3 loop: CASTRTRNTEAFF.

The chain recombines TRBV7-8 with TRBJ1-1; TCRdb selects TRBD1, and the lack of DNA leaves this call unchecked. Germline CDR1 is SGHVS and CDR2 is FQNEAQ. The CDR3 runs to 14 residues. The CDR3 reads CASSSRDRATEAFF.

This sequence joins TRBV11-3 and TRBJ2-3; the TRBD1 assignment by TCRdb is unverifiable without DNA. Germline CDR1 SGHNT, CDR2 YENEEA. This CDR3 region has 16 residues. CDR3 region: CASSNRESDFTDTQYF.

The gene calls are TRBV29-1 and TRBJ2-1; the D call from TCRdb, TRBD2, cannot be confirmed without DNA. CDR3 length equals 17 residues. CDR1 and CDR2 (germline): SQVTM, ANQGSEA. CDR3 loop: CSVGKWYAGESYNEQFF.

V and J are TRBV7-9 and TRBJ2-2. In germline, CDR1 is SEHNR, CDR2 FQNEAQ (reference sequence). The CDR3 has 13 amino acids. CDR3 amino acids: CASSATNTGELFF.

This chain links TRBV25-1 with TRBJ1-3. Germline lookup yields CDR1 MGHDK and CDR2 SYGVNS. This CDR3 has 15 residues. CDR3 in amino acids: CASSDLTFGGNTIYF.

V gene TRBV6-5 combines with J gene TRBJ1-1. The germline V gene has CDR1 MNHEY and CDR2 SVGAGI. The CDR3 is 15 residues long. This CDR3 reads CASSYGGGSETEAFF.

V usage is TRBV4-1 and J usage is TRBJ2-5; TCRdb lists TRBD2, though no DNA is available to test this call. From germline, CDR1 is MGHRA and CDR2 YSYEKL. The CDR3 extends over 16 amino acids. CDR3 amino acids: CASSQLAGGFQETQYF.

The chain uses TRBV12-3 or TRBV12-4 and TRBJ2-5; no DNA is available, so the TRBD1 call from TCRdb remains unchecked. The CDR3 is made up of 14 amino acids. The CDR3 spells CASSPAPGGETQYF.

The gene calls are TRBV5-5 and TRBJ2-7; the TCRdb D gene call, TRBD1, has no DNA to confirm it. This CDR3 has 17 amino acids. Germline CDR1 reads SGHKS; CDR2 reads YYEKEE (reference sequence). CDR3 protein: CASSLLPGTGNSYEQYF. Together with reference TRBV5-5 and TRBJ2-7, the CDR3 gives the full variable domain: DAGVTQSPTHLIKTRGQQVTLRCSPISGHKSVSWYQQVLGQGPQFIFQYYEKEERGRGNFPDRFSARQFPNYSSELNVNALLLGDSALYLCASSLLPGTGNSYEQYFGPGTRLTVT.

V and J are TRBV12-3 or TRBV12-4 and TRBJ1-2. The length of the CDR3 is 14 residues. The CDR3 loop is CASRETESVYGYTF.

The V and J genes are TRBV9 and TRBJ2-2. CDR3 length: 15 amino acids. Germline assignment: CDR1 SGDLS and CDR2 YYNGEE. The CDR3 protein is CASSVAYSDTGELFF.

This chain links TRBV7-9 with TRBJ2-1. This CDR3 is built from 13 residues. Looked up from germline, CDR1 is SEHNR and CDR2 is FQNEAQ (reference sequence). CDR3 residues: CASSFGAYNEQFF.

V and J are TRBV28 and TRBJ1-5. Per germline, CDR1 MDHEN and CDR2 SYDVKM. CDR3 length: 14 residues. CDR3 region: CASSSRHSNQPQHF. The variable domain in full, with the rest retrieved from reference TRBV28 and TRBJ1-5, is DVKVTQSSRYLVKRTGEKVFLECVQDMDHENMFWYRQDPGLGLRLIYFSYDVKMKEKGDIPEGYSVSREKKERFSLILESASTNQTSMYLCASSSRHSNQPQHFGDGTRLSIL.

The genes are TRBV12-3 or TRBV12-4 and TRBJ2-5. The CDR3 totals 12 residues. This CDR3 is CASTHGKETQYF.

CDR3 protein: CATITPGGSRDTQHF. The chain employs TRBV6-6 and TRBJ2-3; TCRdb's D call, TRBD1, is unchecked because there is no DNA. The V gene's germline CDR1 is MNHNY and CDR2 SVGAGI (reference sequence). The CDR3 spans 15 residues.

This chain connects TRBV12-5 to TRBJ2-7; the TCRdb D gene call, TRBD2, has no DNA to confirm it. The CDR3 covers 15 residues. Germline values: CDR1 LGHNT, CDR2 FRNRAP. The CDR3 reads CASGQTSGNSYEQYF.

This chain links TRBV9 with TRBJ2-1; no DNA is available, so the TRBD1 call from TCRdb remains unchecked. The V gene's germline CDR1 is SGDLS and CDR2 YYNGEE. The CDR3 consists of 13 residues. The CDR3 protein is CASSYGTPNEQFF. The variable domain in full, completed from reference TRBV9 and TRBJ2-1, reads DSGVTQTPKHLITATGQRVTLRCSPRSGDLSVYWYQQSLDQGLQFLIQYYNGEERAKGNILERFSAQQFPDLHSELNLSSLELGDSALYFCASSYGTPNEQFFGPGTRLTVL.

The chain employs TRBV7-9 and TRBJ2-2; TCRdb calls TRBD1, which cannot be checked without DNA. The CDR3 extends over 14 amino acids. The germline V gene has CDR1 SEHNR and CDR2 FQNEAQ (reference sequence). The CDR3 spells CASKWGQDTGELFF.

V and J are TRBV7-9 and TRBJ2-5. In germline, CDR1 is SEHNR, CDR2 FQNEAQ (reference sequence). The CDR3 runs to 13 residues. This CDR3 reads CASSPGVRETQYF. Supplemented by reference TRBV7-9 and TRBJ2-5, the full variable domain reads DTGVSQNPRHKITKRGQNVTFRCDPISEHNRLYWYRQTLGQGPEFLTYFQNEAQLEKSRLLSDRFSAERPKGSFSTLEIQRTEQGDSAMYLCASSPGVRETQYFGPGTRLLVL.

V gene TRBV2 combines with J gene TRBJ2-5; TCRdb outputs TRBD2, but without DNA this stays unchecked. Per germline, CDR1 SNHLY and CDR2 FYNNEI. The CDR3 has 18 amino acids. The CDR3 reads CASSEGPLAELLQETQYF.

This chain links TRBV12-3 or TRBV12-4 with TRBJ2-5; no DNA is available, so the TRBD2 call from TCRdb remains unchecked. The CDR3 has 14 amino acids. The CDR3 sequence: CASSLTLSGETQYF.

This chain connects TRBV10-3 to TRBJ2-5; the D call of TRBD2 rests on TCRdb alone, since no DNA is present to check it. Germline CDR1 and CDR2: ENHRY and SYGVKD. This CDR3 comprises 17 residues. CDR3 amino acids: CAISATGLAGVQETQYF.

The chain couples TRBV6-2 or TRBV6-3 to TRBJ2-7; TCRdb's D gene call, TRBD2, goes unchecked for lack of DNA. This CDR3 has 14 amino acids. Per the germline V gene, CDR1 is MNHEY and CDR2 is SVGEGT. Here the CDR3 reads CAGSRQGGEYEQYF.

The CDR3: CASSYEEDRVWIGQFF. The chain carries TRBV6-1 and TRBJ2-1; the TCRdb D gene call, TRBD1, has no DNA to confirm it. This CDR3 has 16 residues. Per the germline V gene, CDR1 is MNHNS and CDR2 is SASEGT.

V usage is TRBV6-2 or TRBV6-3 and J usage is TRBJ2-7; TCRdb selects TRBD1, and the lack of DNA leaves this call unchecked. Germline V CDR1 and CDR2: MNHEY, SVGEGT. This CDR3 spans 14 amino acids. CDR3: CASSYQQASYEQYF.

The chain recombines TRBV28 with TRBJ1-4. Germline values: CDR1 MDHEN, CDR2 SYDVKM. This CDR3 comprises 12 residues. The chain's CDR3 is CANPTESEKLFF.

This rearrangement joins TRBV7-9 to TRBJ1-2; the D call of TRBD1 rests on TCRdb alone, since no DNA is present to check it. From germline, CDR1 is SEHNR and CDR2 FQNEAQ (reference sequence). This CDR3 comprises 16 residues. The chain's CDR3 is CASSLPTPTGYYGYTF.